This record looks at one T cell receptor (beta chain) sequence and its context. Germline V CDR1 and CDR2: SGHTA, FQGNSA. The CDR3 loop spans 15 amino acids. J was trimmed by 0 bases and V by 7 bases; bases with no gene match: 6. In the PCR, 60 Vbeta and 13 Jbeta primers were used. Produced via immunoSEQ multiplex PCR; TCRdb's table is partial and in-frame only. The sample lists under 200,000 clones; 60% to 80% were seen once. These data originate in a study of cytomegalovirus exposure and HLA in healthy donors. The chain joins TRBV7-2 to TRBJ2-7; 10 positions agree with TRBD2. This receptor was taken from a male donor in good health and CMV-seronegative. Sample: PBMCs. The CDR3 bases are TGTGCCAGCACCGAACTAGCGGGGATCTCCTACGAGCAGTACTTC. Translating gives CASTELAGISYEQYF.